Listed here is a single TCR beta chain. The antigen remains undetermined. The V segment lost 5 bases and the J segment 5 bases; nucleotides outside the gene matches: 8. The CDR3 covers 14 residues. The germline V gene has CDR1 MNHEY and CDR2 SVGAGI. 5'RACE template switching generated TCR cDNA, adding a universal primer site and UMIs. TCRdb re-called the 5' RACE reads through MiXCR, storing one row per CDR3 protein. The sample has about 350,000 distinct CDR3 sequences; 4.1% are singletons. The sample belongs to a study of T cells after yellow fever vaccination. On the study more broadly: Fractions of limited cellularity were prepared by means of SMART-Seq v4 Ultra Low Input.

General study results and limits: Some clonotypes, a small share, were shared between CD4 and CD8 compartments. FACS-sorted repertoires could contain abundant clonotypes contaminating from the bulk population.

The clonotype comes from a young man who received the YFV17D yellow fever vaccine. Sequences were derived from PBMCs, sampled 5 days after the yellow fever booster vaccination. This chain uses TRBV6-5 with TRBJ2-7; 8 bases match TRBD1. This CDR3 is CASSKQGALNEQYF. As DNA, the CDR3 is TGTGCCAGCAGTAAGCAGGGGGCGCTGAACGAGCAGTACTTC.